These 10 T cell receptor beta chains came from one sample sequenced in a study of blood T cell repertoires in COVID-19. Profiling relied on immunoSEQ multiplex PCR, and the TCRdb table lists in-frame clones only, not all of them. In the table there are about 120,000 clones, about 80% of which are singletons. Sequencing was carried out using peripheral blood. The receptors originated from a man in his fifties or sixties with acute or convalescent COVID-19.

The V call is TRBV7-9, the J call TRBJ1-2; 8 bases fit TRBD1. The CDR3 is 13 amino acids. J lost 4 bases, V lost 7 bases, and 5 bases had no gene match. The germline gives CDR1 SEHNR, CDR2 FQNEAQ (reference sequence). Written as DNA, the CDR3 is TGTGCCAGCATCGTACAGGGGGGCTATGGCTACACCTTC. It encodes CASIVQGGYGYTF.

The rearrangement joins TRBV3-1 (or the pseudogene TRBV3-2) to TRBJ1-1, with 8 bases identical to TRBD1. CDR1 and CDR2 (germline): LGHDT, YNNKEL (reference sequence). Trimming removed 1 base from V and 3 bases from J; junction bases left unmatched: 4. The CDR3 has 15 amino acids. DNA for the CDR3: TGTGCCAGCAGCCAAGGCCTCAGGGGGCACACTGAAGCTTTCTTT. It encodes CASSQGLRGHTEAFF.

CDR3 nucleotides: TGTGCCAGTAGTACCCCGGGACTAGCGGGAGGGTACGAGCAGTACTTC. This encodes CASSTPGLAGGYEQYF. The rearrangement joins TRBV19 to TRBJ2-7, with TRBD2 matching 16 bases. Germline lookup yields CDR1 LNHDA and CDR2 SQIVND (reference sequence). V dropped 4 bases and J dropped 4; count of bases not matched to a gene: 4. This CDR3 spans 16 amino acids.

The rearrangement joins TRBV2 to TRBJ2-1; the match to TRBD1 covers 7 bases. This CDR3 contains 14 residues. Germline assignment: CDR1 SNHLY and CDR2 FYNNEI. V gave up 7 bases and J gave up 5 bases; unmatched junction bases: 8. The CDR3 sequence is CASTLDRLNNEQFF. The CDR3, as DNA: TGTGCCAGCACCCTGGACAGGTTGAACAATGAGCAGTTCTTC.

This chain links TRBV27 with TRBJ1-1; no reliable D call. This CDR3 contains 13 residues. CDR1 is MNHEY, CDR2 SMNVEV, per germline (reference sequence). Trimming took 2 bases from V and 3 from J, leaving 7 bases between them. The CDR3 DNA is TGTGCCAGCAGTTTAATCAGGCACACTGAAGCTTTCTTT. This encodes CASSLIRHTEAFF.

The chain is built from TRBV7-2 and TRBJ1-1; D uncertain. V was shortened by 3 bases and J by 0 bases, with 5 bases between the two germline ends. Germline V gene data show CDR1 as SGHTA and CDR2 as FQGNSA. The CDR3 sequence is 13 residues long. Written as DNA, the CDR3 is TGTGCCAGCAGCTTGAGTATGAACACTGAAGCTTTCTTT. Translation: CASSLSMNTEAFF.

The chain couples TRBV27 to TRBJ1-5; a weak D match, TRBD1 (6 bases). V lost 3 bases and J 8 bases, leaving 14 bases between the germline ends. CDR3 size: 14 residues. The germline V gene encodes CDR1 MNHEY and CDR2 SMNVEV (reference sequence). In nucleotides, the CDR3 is TGTGCCAGCAGTTTTTACAGGGATACTAAGCCCCAGCATTTT. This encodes CASSFYRDTKPQHF.

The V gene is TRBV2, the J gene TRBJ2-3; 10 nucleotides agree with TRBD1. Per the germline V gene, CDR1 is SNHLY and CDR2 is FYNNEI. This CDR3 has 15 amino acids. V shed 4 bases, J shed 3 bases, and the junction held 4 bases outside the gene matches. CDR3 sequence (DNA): TGTGCCAGCAGTGGCCGGGACAGGGGAACAGATACGCAGTATTTT. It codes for CASSGRDRGTDTQYF.

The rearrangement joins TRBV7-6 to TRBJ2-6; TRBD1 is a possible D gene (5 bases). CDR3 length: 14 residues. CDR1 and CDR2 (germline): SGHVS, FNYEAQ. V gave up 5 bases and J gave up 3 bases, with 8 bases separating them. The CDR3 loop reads CASSGRVGANVLTF. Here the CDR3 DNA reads TGTGCCAGCAGCGGCAGGGTTGGGGCCAACGTCCTGACTTTC.

The CDR3: CASSPGTADTQYF. The DNA for the CDR3 is TGTGCCAGCAGCCCTGGGACAGCAGATACGCAGTATTTT. V and J are TRBV3-1 (or the pseudogene TRBV3-2) and TRBJ2-3, with 7 nucleotides matching TRBD1. The J segment lost 4 bases and the V segment lost 4 bases, leaving 2 bases of the junction unmatched. This CDR3 contains 13 residues. Germline V lookup: CDR1 LGHDT, CDR2 YNNKEL (reference sequence).